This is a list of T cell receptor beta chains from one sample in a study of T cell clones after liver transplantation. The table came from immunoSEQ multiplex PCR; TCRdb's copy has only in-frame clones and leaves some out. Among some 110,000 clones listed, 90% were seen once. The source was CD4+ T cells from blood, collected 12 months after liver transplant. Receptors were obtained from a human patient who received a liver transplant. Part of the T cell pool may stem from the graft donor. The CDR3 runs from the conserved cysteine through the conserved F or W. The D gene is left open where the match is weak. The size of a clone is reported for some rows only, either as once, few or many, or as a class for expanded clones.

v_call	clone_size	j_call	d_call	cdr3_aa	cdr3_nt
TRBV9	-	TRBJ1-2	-	CASSARDGSGYGYTF	TGTGCCAGCAGCGCGAGGGACGGCTCAGGCTATGGCTACACCTTC
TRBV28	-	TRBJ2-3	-	CASSVTGNTDTQYF	TGTGCCAGCAGCGTGACAGGAAACACAGATACGCAGTATTTT
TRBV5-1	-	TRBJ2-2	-	CASSSGYTGELFF	TGCGCCAGCAGCTCAGGGTACACCGGGGAGCTGTTTTTT
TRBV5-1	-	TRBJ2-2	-	CASSFGEVTGELFF	TGCGCCAGCAGCTTTGGCGAGGTCACCGGGGAGCTGTTTTTT
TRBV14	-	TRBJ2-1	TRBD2	CASSRGRREGYNEQFF	TGTGCCAGCAGCCGCGGGCGGCGGGAGGGTTACAATGAGCAGTTCTTC
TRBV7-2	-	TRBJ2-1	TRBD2	CASSLEGLAGPRSFF	TGTGCCAGCAGCTTAGAGGGACTAGCGGGACCAAGGTCTTTCTTC
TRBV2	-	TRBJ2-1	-	CASSELQGTTARGEQFF	TGTGCCAGCAGTGAACTACAGGGGACTACAGCCCGGGGGGAGCAGTTCTTC
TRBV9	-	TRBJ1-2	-	CASSVASDGGSDYGYTF	TGTGCCAGCAGCGTAGCCTCGGACGGCGGGAGTGACTATGGCTACACCTTC
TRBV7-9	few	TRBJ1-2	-	CASSLARSNGYTF	TGTGCCAGCAGCTTAGCACGCAGTAATGGCTACACCTTC
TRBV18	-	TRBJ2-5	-	CASSPLGIEETQYF	TGTGCCAGCTCACCACTCGGGATTGAAGAGACCCAGTACTTC
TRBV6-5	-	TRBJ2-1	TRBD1	CASSRTIGTGGEQFF	TGTGCCAGCAGCCGGACAATTGGGACAGGGGGAGAGCAGTTCTTC
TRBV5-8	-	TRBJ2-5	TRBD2	CASSAGLAGVETQYF	TGTGCCAGCAGCGCGGGACTAGCGGGAGTCGAGACCCAGTACTTC
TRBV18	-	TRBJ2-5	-	CASSPIPLGQETQYF	TGTGCCAGCTCACCGATCCCGCTTGGGCAAGAGACCCAGTACTTC
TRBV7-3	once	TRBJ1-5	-	CASSPRRAGPNPQHF	TGTGCCAGCAGCCCTAGGCGGGCGGGACCTAATCCCCAGCATTTT
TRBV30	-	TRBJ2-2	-	CAWSGYIDTGELFF	TGTGCCTGGAGTGGATATATCGACACCGGGGAGCTGTTTTTT
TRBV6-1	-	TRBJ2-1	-	CASSEDRGLHNEQFF	TGTGCCAGCAGTGAAGACAGGGGACTTCACAATGAGCAGTTCTTC
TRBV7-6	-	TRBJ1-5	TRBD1	CASSSGQGRQPQHF	TGTGCCAGCAGCTCTGGACAGGGTCGGCAGCCCCAGCATTTT
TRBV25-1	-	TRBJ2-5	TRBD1	CASRPPGQQETQYF	TGTGCCAGCCGACCGCCGGGACAGCAAGAGACCCAGTACTTC
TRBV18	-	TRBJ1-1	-	CASSPFGGEQTEAFF	TGTGCCAGCTCACCTTTTGGGGGGGAACAGACTGAAGCTTTCTTT
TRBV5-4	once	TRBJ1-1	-	CASSPNPERAYTEAFF	TGTGCCAGCAGCCCCAACCCCGAGCGGGCGTACACTGAAGCTTTCTTT
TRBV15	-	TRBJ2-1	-	CATSRDLDREQFF	TGTGCCACCAGCAGAGATTTGGACCGTGAGCAGTTCTTC
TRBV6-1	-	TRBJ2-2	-	CASLRGEGTGELFF	TGTGCCAGCTTACGGGGAGAGGGAACCGGGGAGCTGTTTTTT
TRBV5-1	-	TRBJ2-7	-	CASSLGDIFSYEQYF	TGCGCCAGCAGCCTGGGGGACATATTCTCCTACGAGCAGTACTTC
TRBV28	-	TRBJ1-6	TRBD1	CASSPGTGGSPLHF	TGTGCCAGCAGTCCTGGGACAGGGGGCTCACCCCTCCACTTT
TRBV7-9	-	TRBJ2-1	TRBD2	CASSASSGRVDEQFF	TGTGCCAGCAGCGCCTCTAGCGGGAGGGTCGATGAGCAGTTCTTC
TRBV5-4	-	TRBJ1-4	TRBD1	CASSPSTGGREKLFF	TGTGCCAGCAGCCCGTCGACAGGGGGCAGGGAAAAACTGTTTTTT
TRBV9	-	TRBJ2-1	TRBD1	CASSVGGTGGANEQFF	TGTGCCAGCAGCGTAGGCGGGACAGGGGGCGCCAATGAGCAGTTCTTC
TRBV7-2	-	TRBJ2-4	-	CASSLTWIPENIQYF	TGTGCCAGCAGCTTAACGTGGATCCCCGAAAACATTCAGTACTTC
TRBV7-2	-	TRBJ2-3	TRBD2	CASSTLAGVSPSTDTQYF	TGTGCCAGCTCTACCCTAGCGGGAGTAAGCCCTAGCACAGATACGCAGTATTTT
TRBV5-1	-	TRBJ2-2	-	CASSFGGPDTGELFF	TGCGCCAGCAGCTTCGGGGGGCCCGACACCGGGGAGCTGTTTTTT
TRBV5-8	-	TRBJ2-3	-	CASSLGRDSGTGTDTQYF	TGTGCCAGCAGCTTGGGGCGGGACAGCGGAACGGGCACAGATACGCAGTATTTT
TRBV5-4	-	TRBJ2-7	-	CASSLATSRGEQYF	TGTGCCAGCAGCTTGGCTACCTCGAGGGGTGAGCAGTACTTC
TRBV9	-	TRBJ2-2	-	CASSNLGRAGELFF	TGTGCCAGCAGCAATCTGGGTCGGGCCGGGGAGCTGTTTTTT
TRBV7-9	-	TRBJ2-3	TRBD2	CASSIPTSPDTQYF	TGTGCCAGCAGCATCCCGACTAGCCCAGATACGCAGTATTTT
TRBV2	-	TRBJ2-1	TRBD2	CASREERISYNEQFF	TGTGCCAGCCGGGAGGAGCGAATCTCCTACAATGAGCAGTTCTTC
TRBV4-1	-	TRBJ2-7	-	CASSRGQTYEQYF	TGCGCCAGCAGCCGCGGACAGACATACGAGCAGTACTTC
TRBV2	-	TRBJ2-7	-	CASSRTYEQYF	TGTGCCAGCAGCCGGACGTACGAGCAGTACTTC
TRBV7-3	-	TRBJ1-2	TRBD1	CASSHPDRRHFYGYTF	TGTGCCAGCAGCCACCCGGACAGGAGACATTTCTATGGCTACACCTTC
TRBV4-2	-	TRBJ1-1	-	CASSQDRTYTEAFF	TGTGCCAGCAGCCAAGACCGGACGTACACTGAAGCTTTCTTT
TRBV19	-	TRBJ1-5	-	CASTGTYSNQPQHF	TGTGCCAGTACTGGGACATATAGCAATCAGCCCCAGCATTTT
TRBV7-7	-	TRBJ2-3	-	CASSLNDGDTQYF	TGTGCCAGCAGCTTAAACGACGGAGATACGCAGTATTTT
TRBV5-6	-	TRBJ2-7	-	CASSQSDSHEQYF	TGTGCCAGCAGCCAGTCAGACAGCCACGAGCAGTACTTC
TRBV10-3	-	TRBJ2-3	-	CAISSPPGRETDTQYF	TGTGCCATCAGCTCACCCCCGGGCAGGGAAACAGATACGCAGTATTTT
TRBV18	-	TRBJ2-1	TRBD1	CASSPPGQGVANEQFF	TGTGCCAGCTCCCCACCCGGACAGGGGGTAGCAAATGAGCAGTTCTTC
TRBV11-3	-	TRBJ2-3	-	CASSLGWVDTQYF	TGTGCCAGCAGCTTAGGGTGGGTTGATACGCAGTATTTT
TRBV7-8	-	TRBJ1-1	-	CASSHYNTEAFF	TGTGCCAGCAGCCACTATAACACTGAAGCTTTCTTT
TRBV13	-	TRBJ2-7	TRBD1	CASSLGQGAFYEQYF	TGTGCCAGCAGCTTAGGACAGGGGGCCTTCTACGAGCAGTACTTC
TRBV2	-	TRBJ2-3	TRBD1	CATTGGLDTQYF	TGTGCCACCACAGGGGGCTTGGATACGCAGTATTTT
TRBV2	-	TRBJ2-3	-	CASSEQADTQYF	TGTGCCAGCAGTGAACAGGCTGATACGCAGTATTTT
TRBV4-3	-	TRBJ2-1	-	CASSRGKDTIF	TGCGCCAGCAGCCGGGGAAAAGACACGATCTTC
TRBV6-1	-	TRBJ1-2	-	CASSEPPGYTF	TGTGCCAGCAGTGAACCTCCGGGCTACACCTTC
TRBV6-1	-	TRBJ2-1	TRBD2	CASSEPPSGRYNEQFF	TGTGCCAGCAGTGAACCTCCTAGCGGGAGATACAATGAGCAGTTCTTC
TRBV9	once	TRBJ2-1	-	CASSVELGSSAYNEQFF	TGTGCCAGCAGCGTAGAGCTAGGCTCCTCAGCTTACAATGAGCAGTTCTTC
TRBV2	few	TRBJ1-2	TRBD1	CASSATGQGANYGYTF	TGTGCCAGCAGTGCAACGGGACAGGGGGCTAACTATGGCTACACCTTC
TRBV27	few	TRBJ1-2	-	CASSLSVQGFYGYTF	TGTGCCAGCAGTTTATCGGTTCAGGGATTCTATGGCTACACCTTC
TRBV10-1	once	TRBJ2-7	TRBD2	CASSPGTSGSYEQYF	TGCGCCAGCAGTCCCGGGACTAGTGGTTCCTACGAGCAGTACTTC
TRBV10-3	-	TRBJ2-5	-	CAISEPPTSRDPRETQYF	TGTGCCATCAGTGAGCCCCCGACGAGTCGGGATCCCCGGGAGACCCAGTACTTC
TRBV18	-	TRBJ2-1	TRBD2	CASSPPLAGANEQFF	TGTGCCAGCTCACCACCGTTAGCGGGAGCCAATGAGCAGTTCTTC
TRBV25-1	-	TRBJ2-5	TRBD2	CASSDWGGFEETQYF	TGTGCCAGCAGTGATTGGGGGGGGTTTGAGGAGACCCAGTACTTC
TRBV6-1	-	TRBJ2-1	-	CASSENGFSYNEQFF	TGTGCCAGCAGTGAAAACGGATTTTCCTACAATGAGCAGTTCTTC